The source of this T cell receptor (beta chain) is a study of human T cells and chemical hapten exposure. Time point reported: patch test 2, 6 weeks after DPC sensitization. The treatment denotes: therapeutic diphenylcyclopropenone sensitization with weekly scalp DPC. The CDR3 totals 15 residues. Germline CDR1 is LNHDA and CDR2 is SQIVND (reference sequence). This clonotype was found many times. Compared with germline, one end of the junction differs, possibly owing to a read error. A single record per CDR3 protein comes from TCRdb applying MiXCR to the RACE reads. Seen here are 20,000 to 30,000 distinct CDR3 sequences, roughly a tenth observed once, and the top ten hold approximately 7%.

The sequences come from whole blood, collected in connection with sensitization to the hapten diphenylcyclopropenone (DPC). The rearrangement joins TRBV19 to TRBJ2-1, with TRBD2 matching 16 bases. This clonotype originated in a man aged 25 to 40 with alopecia areata. Some clones in this sample may be carry-over from other donors' samples. The CDR3 region has the DNA TGTGCCAGTAGTCCTCCGGGACTAGCGGGAGGGCAGAGGGTCTTC. This translates into CASSPPGLAGGQRVF.